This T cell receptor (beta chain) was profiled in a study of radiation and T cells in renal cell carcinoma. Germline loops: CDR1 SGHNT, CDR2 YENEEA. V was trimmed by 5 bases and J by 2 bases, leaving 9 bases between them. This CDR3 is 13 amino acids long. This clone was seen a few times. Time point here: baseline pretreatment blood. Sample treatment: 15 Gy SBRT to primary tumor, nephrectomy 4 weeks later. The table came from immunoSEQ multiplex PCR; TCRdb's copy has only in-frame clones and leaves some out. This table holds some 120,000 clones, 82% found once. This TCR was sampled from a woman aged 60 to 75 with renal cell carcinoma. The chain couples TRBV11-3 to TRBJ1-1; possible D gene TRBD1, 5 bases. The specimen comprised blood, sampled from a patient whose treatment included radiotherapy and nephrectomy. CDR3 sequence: CASSIGQNTEAFF. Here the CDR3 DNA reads TGTGCCAGCAGCATCGGACAAAACACTGAAGCTTTCTTT.